Listed below are T cell receptor beta chains from one sample, sequenced in a study of T cell repertoires in aging, cancer and after chemotherapy. A single record per CDR3 protein comes from TCRdb applying MiXCR to the multiplex PCR reads. The table shows under 6,500 distinct CDR3 sequences, with approximately 30% occurring only once. The sequenced material came from blood. The receptors shown here come from a human donor with a blood cancer. CDR3s include the opening cysteine and the closing phenylalanine or tryptophan. Each record gives: V gene, D gene, J gene, clone size, CDR3 protein, CDR3 DNA. A D gene is named only where the DNA matches it firmly. The size entry is marked missing in some rows and otherwise reads once, few, many or a size class.

TRBV6-1,-,TRBJ1-5,-,CASKGGDDNQPQHF,TGTGCCAGCAAGGGGGGCGATGACAATCAGCCCCAGCATTTT
TRBV5-1,-,TRBJ2-7,-,CASSLGQGLPYEQYF,TGCGCCAGCAGCTTGGGTCAGGGCCTTCCCTACGAGCAGTACTTC
TRBV6-1,TRBD1,TRBJ2-7,-,CASSDLQGAYEQYF,TGTGCCAGCAGTGATTTGCAGGGGGCCTACGAGCAGTACTTC
TRBV19,-,TRBJ1-2,-,CATAAATNYCYTF,TGCGCCACGGCGGCAGCTACTAACTATTGCTACACCTTC
TRBV29-1,-,TRBJ2-7,-,CSVALGGAETYEQYF,TGCAGCGTTGCCTTGGGGGGGGCAGAAACCTACGAGCAGTACTTC
TRBV12-3/TRBV12-4,TRBD2,TRBJ2-1,-,CASSPRGAGNTYNEQFF,TGTGCCAGCAGTCCCCGTGGAGCGGGGAATACCTACAATGAGCAGTTCTTC
TRBV19,-,TRBJ1-6,-,CASSKGQRGRGSYNSPLHF,TGTGCCAGTAGCAAAGGACAGAGGGGCCGGGGTTCCTATAATTCACCCCTCCACTTT
TRBV6-5,TRBD1,TRBJ2-6,medium-sized,CATGLRGRANVLTF,TGTGCCACCGGGCTAAGGGGGCGGGCCAACGTCCTGACTTTC
TRBV12-3/TRBV12-4,-,TRBJ2-7,-,CASSSRAAFLTANSYEQYF,TGTGCCAGCAGTAGTAGGGCGGCTTTTCTGACAGCTAACTCCTACGAGCAGTACTTC
TRBV12-3/TRBV12-4,-,TRBJ2-5,medium-sized,CASSPARSQGKETQYF,TGTGCCAGCAGTCCAGCTCGAAGCCAGGGGAAAGAGACCCAGTACTTC
TRBV28,TRBD1,TRBJ2-1,-,CASSFLIPGTGYNEQFF,TGTGCCAGCAGTTTTTTGATTCCCGGGACAGGGTACAATGAGCAGTTCTTC
TRBV6-5,-,TRBJ1-1,-,CASAEGYWTEAFF,TGTGCCAGCGCCGAGGGGTATTGGACTGAAGCTTTCTTT
TRBV11-1,-,TRBJ2-7,medium-sized,CASSSRPAASYEQYF,TGTGCCAGCAGCTCTCGACCGGCGGCCTCCTACGAGCAGTACTTC
TRBV6-5,-,TRBJ2-2,-,CASSESGSNTGELFF,TGTGCCAGCAGTGAATCCGGGTCCAACACCGGGGAGCTGTTTTTT
TRBV20-1,-,TRBJ2-3,-,CSAIRRSTDTQYF,TGCAGTGCCATAAGAAGAAGCACAGATACGCAGTATTTT
TRBV12-3/TRBV12-4,TRBD2,TRBJ2-1,-,CATSSGGYNEQFF,TGTGCCACCTCTAGCGGGGGCTACAATGAGCAGTTCTTC
TRBV18,-,TRBJ2-5,-,CASSGQQETQYF,TGTGCCAGCTCGGGGCAACAAGAGACCCAGTACTTC
TRBV12-3/TRBV12-4,-,TRBJ1-1,few,CASSLSENTEAFF,TGTGCCAGCAGTTTATCGGAGAACACTGAAGCTTTCTTT
TRBV30,-,TRBJ1-5,medium-sized,CAWNRNSNQPQHF,TGTGCCTGGAATCGCAATAGCAATCAGCCCCAGCATTTT
TRBV6-1,-,TRBJ2-7,-,CASSESPGAWDEQYF,TGTGCCAGCAGTGAAAGTCCAGGGGCCTGGGACGAGCAGTACTTC
TRBV11-2,-,TRBJ2-5,-,CARSPRRAVGYTGETQYF,TGTGCCAGAAGCCCCCGCCGAGCGGTGGGGTATACGGGGGAGACCCAGTACTTC
TRBV6-2/TRBV6-3,-,TRBJ2-2,-,CASKGAGELFF,TGTGCCAGCAAAGGGGCCGGGGAGCTGTTTTTT
TRBV6-5,-,TRBJ1-1,-,CASSFYTEAFF,TGTGCCAGCAGTTTTTACACTGAAGCTTTCTTT
TRBV27,TRBD1,TRBJ1-2,few,CASSLYPPGTGKGYTF,TGTGCCAGCAGTTTATATCCCCCCGGGACAGGGAAAGGCTACACCTTC
TRBV19,-,TRBJ2-2,-,CASSKQDRWNTGELFF,TGTGCCAGTAGTAAACAAGACAGGTGGAACACCGGGGAGCTGTTTTTT
TRBV6-2/TRBV6-3,-,TRBJ1-2,once,CASSPLSLNYGYTF,TGTGCCAGCAGTCCCCTCTCTCTTAACTATGGCTACACCTTC
TRBV30,-,TRBJ1-5,large,CAWNPGLLSNQPQHF,TGTGCCTGGAATCCCGGACTGTTGAGCAATCAGCCCCAGCATTTT
TRBV20-1,-,TRBJ1-1,-,CSAREGNVGTEAFF,TGCAGTGCTAGGGAAGGAAATGTGGGCACTGAAGCTTTCTTT
TRBV7-6,-,TRBJ2-3,medium-sized,CASSLAETYTTDTQYF,TGTGCCAGCAGCTTAGCGGAGACTTATACCACAGATACGCAGTATTTT
TRBV5-4,TRBD1,TRBJ1-2,-,CASSREGAVGYTF,TGTGCCAGCAGCAGGGAGGGGGCGGTAGGCTACACCTTC
TRBV10-3,-,TRBJ2-5,-,CAISEGLKAETQYF,TGTGCCATCAGTGAAGGTCTCAAGGCGGAGACCCAGTACTTC
TRBV6-5,-,TRBJ1-3,-,CASSPALRRKDTIYF,TGTGCCAGCAGCCCGGCCCTCCGGAGGAAGGACACCATATATTTT
TRBV12-3/TRBV12-4,-,TRBJ1-1,-,CASSPGIGAFF,TGTGCCAGCAGTCCGGGTATCGGAGCTTTCTTT
TRBV19,-,TRBJ1-2,-,CAGRGPGGSNYGYTF,TGTGCCGGTCGGGGCCCCGGAGGCTCTAACTATGGCTACACCTTC
TRBV6-5,TRBD1,TRBJ2-3,medium-sized,CASSPRTGGTDTQYF,TGTGCCAGCAGTCCTCGGACAGGGGGCACAGATACGCAGTATTTT
TRBV29-1,TRBD1,TRBJ2-4,medium-sized,CSAGTGLAKNIQYF,TGCAGCGCTGGGACAGGGCTAGCCAAAAACATTCAGTACTTC
TRBV20-1,-,TRBJ1-4,-,CSARGLVGADEKLFF,TGCAGTGCTAGAGGGTTGGTGGGGGCCGATGAAAAACTGTTTTTT
TRBV6-2/TRBV6-3,-,TRBJ2-7,-,CATIKLGTPYEQYF,TGTGCCACGATTAAACTGGGGACACCCTACGAGCAGTACTTC
TRBV27,-,TRBJ2-3,few,CASSHDRPDTQYF,TGTGCCAGCAGCCACGACAGGCCAGATACGCAGTATTTT
TRBV6-4,TRBD1,TRBJ2-3,medium-sized,CASTLQGAVTDTQYF,TGTGCCAGCACTCTACAGGGGGCGGTCACAGATACGCAGTATTTT
TRBV5-4,TRBD2,TRBJ2-1,few,CASSLWYLTIAGGRNEQFF,TGTGCCAGCAGCTTGTGGTATCTTACAATAGCGGGGGGGCGAAATGAGCAGTTCTTC
TRBV19,TRBD1,TRBJ1-2,few,CASSMTTTGGFYYTF,TGTGCCAGTAGTATGACGACGACAGGGGGCTTCTACTACACCTTC
TRBV5-4,TRBD1,TRBJ2-1,-,CASSNWRQGYEQFF,TGTGCCAGCAGCAATTGGCGACAGGGGTACGAGCAGTTCTTC
TRBV19,-,TRBJ1-5,few,CASSMWAGVGGNQPQHF,TGTGCCAGTAGTATGTGGGCAGGGGTCGGTGGCAATCAGCCCCAGCATTTT
TRBV5-5,-,TRBJ2-1,few,CASSLTTGNEQFF,TGCGCCAGCAGCTTAACTACGGGGAATGAGCAGTTCTTC
TRBV11-1,-,TRBJ2-1,-,CASSWPGKAYNEQFF,TGTGCCAGCAGCTGGCCCGGGAAAGCCTACAATGAGCAGTTCTTC
TRBV15,-,TRBJ2-1,medium-sized,CATSRDDGPDNEQFF,TGTGCCACCAGCAGAGATGACGGTCCGGACAATGAGCAGTTCTTC
TRBV30,-,TRBJ2-7,medium-sized,CAWSVSVLEQYF,TGTGCCTGGAGTGTCAGTGTTCTCGAGCAGTACTTC
TRBV30,-,TRBJ2-3,medium-sized,CAWSEEGSSTDTQYF,TGTGCCTGGAGTGAGGAAGGGTCTAGCACAGATACGCAGTATTTT
TRBV18,-,TRBJ1-2,-,CASSPLAGANYGYTF,TGTGCCAGCTCACCACTCGCGGGAGCTAACTATGGCTACACCTTC